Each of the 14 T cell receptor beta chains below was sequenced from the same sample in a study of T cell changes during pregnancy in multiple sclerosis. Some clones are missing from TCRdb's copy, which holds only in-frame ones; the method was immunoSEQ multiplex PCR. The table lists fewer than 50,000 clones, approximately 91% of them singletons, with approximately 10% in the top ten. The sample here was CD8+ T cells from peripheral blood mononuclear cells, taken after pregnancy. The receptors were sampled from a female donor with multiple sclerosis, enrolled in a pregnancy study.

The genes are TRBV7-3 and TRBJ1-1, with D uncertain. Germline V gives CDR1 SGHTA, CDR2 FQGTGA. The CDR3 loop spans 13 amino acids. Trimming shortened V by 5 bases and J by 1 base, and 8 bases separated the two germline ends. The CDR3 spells CASSQIGNTEAFF. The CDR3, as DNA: TGTGCCAGCAGCCAGATTGGGAACACTGAAGCTTTCTTT.

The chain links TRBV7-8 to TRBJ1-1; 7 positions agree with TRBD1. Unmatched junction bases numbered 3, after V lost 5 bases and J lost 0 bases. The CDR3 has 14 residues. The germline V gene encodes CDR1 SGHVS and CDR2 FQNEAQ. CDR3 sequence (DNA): TGTGCCAGCAGCGGGGACAGCATGAACACTGAAGCTTTCTTT. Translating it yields CASSGDSMNTEAFF.

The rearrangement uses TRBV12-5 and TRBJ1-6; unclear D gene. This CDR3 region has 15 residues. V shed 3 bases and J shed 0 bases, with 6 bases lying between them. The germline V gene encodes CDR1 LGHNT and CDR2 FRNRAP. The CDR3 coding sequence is TGTGCTAGTGGTTTACAGAGCTCCTATAATTCACCCCTCCACTTT. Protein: CASGLQSSYNSPLHF.

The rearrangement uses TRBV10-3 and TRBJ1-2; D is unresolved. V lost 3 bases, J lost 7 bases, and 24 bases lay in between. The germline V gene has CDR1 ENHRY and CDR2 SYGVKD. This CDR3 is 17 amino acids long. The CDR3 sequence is CAISESQARASGSGYTF. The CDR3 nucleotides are TGTGCCATCAGTGAATCTCAGGCTAGGGCAAGCGGAAGTGGCTACACCTTC.

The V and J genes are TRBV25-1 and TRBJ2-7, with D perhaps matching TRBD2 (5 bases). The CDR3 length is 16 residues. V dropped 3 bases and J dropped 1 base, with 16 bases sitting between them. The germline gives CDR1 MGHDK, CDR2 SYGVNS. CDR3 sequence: CASSERTTADSYEQYF. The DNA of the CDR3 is TGTGCCAGCAGTGAGCGGACCACAGCGGATTCCTACGAGCAGTACTTC.

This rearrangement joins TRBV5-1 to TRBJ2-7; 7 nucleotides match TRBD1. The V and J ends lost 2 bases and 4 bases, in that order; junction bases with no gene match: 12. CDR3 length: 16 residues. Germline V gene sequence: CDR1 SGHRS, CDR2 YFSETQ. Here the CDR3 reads CASSLAPGTVFYEQYF. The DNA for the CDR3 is TGCGCCAGCAGCTTAGCACCCGGGACAGTCTTTTACGAGCAGTACTTC.

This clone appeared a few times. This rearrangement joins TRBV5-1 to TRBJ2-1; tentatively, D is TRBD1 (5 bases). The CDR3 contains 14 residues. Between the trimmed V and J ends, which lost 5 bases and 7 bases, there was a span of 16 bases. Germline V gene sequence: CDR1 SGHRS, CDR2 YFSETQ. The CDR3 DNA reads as TGCGCCAGCAGGTTTAGACCACCAGGGAATGAGCAGTTCTTC. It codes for CASRFRPPGNEQFF.

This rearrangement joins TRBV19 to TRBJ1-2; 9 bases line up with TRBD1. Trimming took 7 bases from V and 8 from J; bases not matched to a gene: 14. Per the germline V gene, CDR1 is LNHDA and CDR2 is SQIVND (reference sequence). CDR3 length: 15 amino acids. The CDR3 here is CASTLGPGQGFGYTF. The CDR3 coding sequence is TGTGCCAGTACCCTCGGTCCGGGACAGGGTTTCGGCTACACCTTC. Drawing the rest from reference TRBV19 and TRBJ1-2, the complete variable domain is DGGITQSPKYLFRKEGQNVTLSCEQNLNHDAMYWYRQDPGQGLRLIYYSQIVNDFQKGDIAEGYSVSREKKESFPLTVTSAQKNPTAFYLCASTLGPGQGFGYTFGSGTRLTVV.

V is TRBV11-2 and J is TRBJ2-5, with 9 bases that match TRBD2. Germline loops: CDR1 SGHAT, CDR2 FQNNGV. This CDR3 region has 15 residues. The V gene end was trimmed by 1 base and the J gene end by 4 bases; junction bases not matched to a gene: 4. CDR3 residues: CASSLGRGGGETQYF. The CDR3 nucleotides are TGTGCCAGCAGCTTAGGGCGGGGGGGCGGAGAGACCCAGTACTTC.

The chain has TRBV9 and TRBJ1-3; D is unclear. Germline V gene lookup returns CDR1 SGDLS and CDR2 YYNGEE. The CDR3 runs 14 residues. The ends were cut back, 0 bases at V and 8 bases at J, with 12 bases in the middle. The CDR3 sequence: CASSVEEEGYTIYF. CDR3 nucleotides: TGTGCCAGCAGCGTAGAGGAAGAGGGTTACACCATATATTTT.

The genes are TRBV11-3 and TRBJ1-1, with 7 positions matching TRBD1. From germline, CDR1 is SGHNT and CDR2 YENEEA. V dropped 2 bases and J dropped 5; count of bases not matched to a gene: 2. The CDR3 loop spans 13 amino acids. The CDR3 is CASSLQGGTEAFF. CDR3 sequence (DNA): TGTGCCAGCAGCTTACAGGGGGGAACTGAAGCTTTCTTT.

The CDR3 protein is CAISTGDPNQPQHF. The DNA for the CDR3 is TGTGCCATCAGCACAGGGGACCCCAATCAGCCCCAGCATTTT. The rearrangement uses TRBV10-3 and TRBJ1-5; 7 bases are shared with TRBD1. The CDR3 consists of 14 residues. Germline V gene lookup returns CDR1 ENHRY and CDR2 SYGVKD. After removal of 6 bases from V and 3 bases from J, the junction contained 5 bases not matched to a gene.

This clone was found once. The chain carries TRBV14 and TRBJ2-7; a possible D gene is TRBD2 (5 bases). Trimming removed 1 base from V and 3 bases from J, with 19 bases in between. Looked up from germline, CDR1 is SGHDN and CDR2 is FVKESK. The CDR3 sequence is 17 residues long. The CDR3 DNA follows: TGTGCCAGCAGCCAAGGACCTGGACTCCTCATTCTCTACGAGCAGTACTTC. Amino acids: CASSQGPGLLILYEQYF.

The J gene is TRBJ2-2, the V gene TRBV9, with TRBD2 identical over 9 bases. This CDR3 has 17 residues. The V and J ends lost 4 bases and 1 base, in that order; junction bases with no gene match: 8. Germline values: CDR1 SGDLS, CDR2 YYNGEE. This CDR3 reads CASSPPALAGNTGELFF. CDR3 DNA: TGTGCCAGCAGCCCGCCTGCACTAGCGGGGAACACCGGGGAGCTGTTTTTT.